These T cell receptor beta chains were read from a single sample in a study of CXCR3-negative and CXCR3-positive naive CD8 T cells. TCRdb reprocessed the 5' RACE reads and keeps a single row for each CDR3 protein, giving no DNA. This listing includes just under 65,000 distinct CDR3 sequences. Material: naive CXCR3+ CD8+ T cells from blood. Every receptor here comes from a human donor in good health. Some clones in this sample may be carry-over from other donors' samples. Each CDR3 is given with its conserved first and last residue.

V gene,J gene,CDR3 protein
TRBV18,TRBJ2-1,CASSPGDYSGQEFF
TRBV4-1,TRBJ2-7,CASSQVQEVGEQYF
TRBV28,TRBJ1-1,CASSDLNTEAFF
TRBV3-1,TRBJ2-1,CASSPDREDDNEQFF
TRBV15,TRBJ2-7,CATSRDRGSGSYEQYF
TRBV7-9,TRBJ2-7,CASSLGRTSYEQYF
TRBV19,TRBJ2-5,CASKTSGRREETQYF
TRBV29-1,TRBJ2-5,CSYEGQLQETQYF
TRBV29-1,TRBJ1-1,CSVEASGDTEAFF
TRBV20-1,TRBJ2-1,CSARDQALHYYNEQFF
TRBV20-1,TRBJ1-2,CSALDRANYGYTF
TRBV6-6,TRBJ2-3,CASGDRQGQTDTQYF
TRBV14,TRBJ2-1,CASSQVLPTYNEQFF
TRBV12-3/TRBV12-4,TRBJ2-1,CASSSSRGGALPNEQFF
TRBV13,TRBJ2-7,CASSQGLAAYEQYF
TRBV29-1,TRBJ2-1,CSVEGIYRGLDNNEQFF
TRBV12-3/TRBV12-4,TRBJ2-5,CASSFRGQETQYF
TRBV7-9,TRBJ2-4,CASSLAQRNIQYF
TRBV12-3/TRBV12-4,TRBJ2-7,CASSLSGGEQYF
TRBV29-1,TRBJ2-1,CSVEKVGLSNEQFF
TRBV29-1,TRBJ2-1,CSVEDPGRSSYNEQFF
TRBV29-1,TRBJ2-1,CSVEGSESSYNEQFF
TRBV25-1,TRBJ2-1,CASSEMREVNEQFF
TRBV29-1,TRBJ2-5,CSVFSGQETQYF
TRBV27,TRBJ2-7,CASSLGGRLSYEQYF
TRBV11-2,TRBJ2-7,CASSLGSSEQYF
TRBV20-1,TRBJ2-5,CSARGDGTLWETQYF
TRBV6-2/TRBV6-3,TRBJ2-1,CASSQSSGAYNEQFF
TRBV4-3,TRBJ2-1,CASSQDLRGYNEQFF
TRBV20-1,TRBJ2-1,CSARELAGATYNEQFF
TRBV6-1,TRBJ2-1,CASSDVSGAPDEQFF
TRBV5-1,TRBJ2-1,CASSIDRNEQFF
TRBV4-3,TRBJ2-7,CASSPTGGGYEQYF